This T cell receptor (beta chain) was identified during a study of blood T cell repertoires in COVID-19 (dated by TCRdb to the early 2020s). About the study as a whole: Samples from collaborators originated in the United States, Italy and Spain and spanned both the acute and convalescent phases of COVID-19. The material from the prospective study consisted of cDNA or gDNA derived from T cells, B-cell-depleted T cells, or PBMCs. Subjects who had been exposed to COVID-19, were actively infected with it, or had recovered from it provided the deeply sampled blood TCRbeta repertoires that made up the dataset. A freely available public database, intended as a resource for researchers studying the immune response to SARS-CoV-2, is where the repertoires were released. Samples were obtained from the ongoing ImmuneRACE study (first 160 participants) and from over 1,000 subjects provided by 6 global collaborators. Nearly every sample came with metadata listing a de-identified subject ID, COVID-19 status, age in years and sex. HLA class I and class II types, where available, came from metadata supplied by the sample provider rather than from assay-based typing. The paper as a whole reports these results and caveats: The quantity of clinical and demographic metadata differed by source and by participant and was supplied without curation.

One collaborating source in Seattle enrolled patients during active infection and followed them longitudinally through the course of disease. Each collaborating institution followed its own protocols to collect whole blood in K2EDTA tubes. For TCRbeta analysis, collaborator samples were shipped as frozen whole blood, as isolated PBMCs, or as DNA extracted from either sample type. V is cut back by 6 bases and J by 10 bases, with 9 bases in the junction unmatched. Inclusive of the bounding cysteine and phenylalanine, the CDR3 is 14 residues long. Kept here is only the CDR3 DNA, which spans 42 bases and is read in frame from base 1. CDR1 and CDR2, looked up from the germline V gene, are SGHTA and FQGNSA. A word on this clone: Its antigen target is currently unknown. Base qualities are not provided; no much larger clone lies one nucleotide away.

The immunoSEQ Assay, a bias-controlled multiplex PCR, was used to amplify TCRbeta CDR3 regions from genomic DNA. As for the authors' bioinformatics: Nucleated cell counts per sample were estimated from amplification of reference gene primers within the assay. Sequence reads were collapsed and filtered to measure the absolute abundance of every unique TCRbeta CDR3 rearrangement. For each sample, productive Simpson clonality was calculated as the square root of Simpson's diversity index across productive rearrangements. TCRdb stores this immuneACCESS table with in-frame sequences only. Part of the clones is absent; in the studies checked, under half of the shortfall reflects unresolved V genes, and no reason is known for the rest. V, J and clone size are those of that table, while D and trimming were read from the DNA. The sample data list 200,000 or so clones, and around 80% of these were observed just once. The top ten constitute roughly a tenth of the sample.

Specimen: peripheral blood. The TCR originated in a woman of 80 years or more with COVID-19, enrolled during active disease. The V gene is TRBV7-2 and the J gene is TRBJ1-6; 7 bases in between match TRBD1. The DNA sequence reads TGTGCCAGCAGACCGACAGGGATGAGATCACCCCTCCACTTT. Protein translation: CASRPTGMRSPLHF.